The 13 T cell receptor beta chains in this list originate from one sample, sequenced in a study of T cells in Graves' hyperthyroidism and ophthalmopathy. The TCR beta CDR3 regions underwent amplification using RNA transcripts as the source. The HTBI set primed first-round TCR CDR3 RT-PCR. In TCRdb, the multiplex PCR reads were re-called with MiXCR into one record per CDR3 protein. The data contain around 350,000 distinct CDR3 sequences, 15% to 20% of them singletons. Material for sequencing was blood. These receptors were collected from a woman under 30 with Graves' hyperthyroidism.

This clonotype was seen only a few times. The chain is built from TRBV5-5 and TRBJ1-1; D might be TRBD1 (5 bases). The V gene's germline CDR1 is SGHKS and CDR2 YYEKEE (reference sequence). V dropped 3 bases and J dropped 5 bases, with 11 bases sitting between them. The length of the CDR3 is 13 residues. The CDR3 spells CASSSRVRTEAFF. The CDR3 region has the DNA TGTGCCAGCAGCTCCAGGGTGCGGACTGAAGCTTTCTTT.

This clonotype has only a few counts. The chain couples TRBV7-9 to TRBJ2-5; a possible D gene is TRBD2 (5 bases). The CDR3 is 15 amino acids. V was pared by 1 base and J by 4 bases, with 13 bases between. Germline lookup yields CDR1 SEHNR and CDR2 FQNEAQ (reference sequence). Written as DNA, the CDR3 is TGTGCCAGCAGCTTAGGCCTAAGCGGCACAGAGACCCAGTACTTC. This sequence encodes CASSLGLSGTETQYF.

The chain links TRBV6-5 to TRBJ2-5; 7 bases are shared with TRBD2. The CDR3 is 18 amino acids. CDR1 and CDR2 (germline): MNHEY, SVGAGI. Trimming cost V 4 bases and J 4 bases; bases outside gene matches: 18. The CDR3 loop reads CASSSQYGGFSEGETQYF. CDR3 nucleotide sequence: TGTGCCAGCAGTTCACAATACGGGGGGTTTAGCGAGGGAGAGACCCAGTACTTC.

To note about this clonotype: Since the CDR3 does not end with the conserved phenylalanine or tryptophan, this likely comes from a read error. The chain joins TRBV6-1 to TRBJ1-5; unclear D gene. In germline, CDR1 is MNHNS, CDR2 SASEGT. The CDR3 length is 14 residues. The chain's CDR3 is CASSQALGNQPQHV. CDR3 sequence (DNA): TGTGCCAGCAGTCAAGCGTTGGGCAATCAGCCCCAGCATGTT.

The chain links TRBV5-1 to TRBJ2-7, with D possibly TRBD1 on 6 matching bases. CDR1 SGHRS and CDR2 YFSETQ come from the germline V gene. This CDR3 has 17 residues. The V and J ends lost 0 bases and 2 bases respectively, with 18 bases between them. CDR3 DNA: TGCGCCAGCAGCTTGGCCCTCTCTGCAGGACAGACCTACGAGCAGTACTTC. This sequence encodes CASSLALSAGQTYEQYF.

This clonotype has at least ten counts. The chain uses TRBV12-3 or TRBV12-4 and TRBJ1-5; no firm D call. With 3 bases removed from V and 9 bases from J, the gap between germline ends came to 12 bases. The CDR3 covers 13 residues. CDR3 nucleotides: TGTGCCAGCAGTTTTCGGCCCCCAAGGCCCCAGCATTTT. This encodes CASSFRPPRPQHF.

This clonotype was counted many times. This chain joins TRBV29-1 and TRBJ1-1, with unresolved D. V was clipped by 2 bases and J by 0 bases, with 7 bases between them. The CDR3 totals 13 residues. Germline V gene data show CDR1 as SQVTM and CDR2 as ANQGSEA. The CDR3 DNA is TGCAGCGTTGAAAGCGGTATGAACACTGAAGCTTTCTTT. Its protein product is CSVESGMNTEAFF.

This clonotype has a count of ten or more. This chain connects TRBV7-3 to TRBJ2-5; D possibly corresponds to TRBD2 (5 bases). Germline values: CDR1 SGHTA, CDR2 FQGTGA. The V gene lost 5 bases and the J gene lost 0 bases, with 13 bases spanning the gap. This CDR3 region has 15 residues. CDR3 DNA: TGTGCCAGCAGCCCATCCGGGATGTACCAAGAGACCCAGTACTTC. As protein: CASSPSGMYQETQYF.

This clonotype was seen repeatedly, ten times or more. V is TRBV12-3 or TRBV12-4 and J is TRBJ2-7; D is unclear. V was trimmed by 6 bases and J by 2 bases, leaving 5 bases between them. This CDR3 region has 11 residues. CDR3 residues: CASSGTYEQYF. The CDR3 coding sequence is TGTGCCAGCAGCGGAACCTACGAGCAGTACTTC.

Many counts were recorded for this clonotype. The chain joins TRBV7-9 to TRBJ2-5; D gene ambiguous. Trimming shortened V by 6 bases and J by 4 bases, and 15 bases separated the two germline ends. The CDR3 has 14 residues. Germline CDR1 reads SEHNR; CDR2 reads FQNEAQ (reference sequence). The CDR3 here is CASSPPLRGETQYF. CDR3 nucleotide sequence: TGTGCCAGCAGTCCACCTTTGCGTGGAGAGACCCAGTACTTC.

This clonotype was detected many times. Written as DNA, the CDR3 is TGTGCCAGCAGTACAGGGGGCGCCTATGGCTACACCTTC. It specifies CASSTGGAYGYTF. This sequence joins TRBV6-2 or TRBV6-3 and TRBJ1-2, with 9 bases aligning to TRBD1. CDR1 and CDR2 (germline): MNHEY, SVGEGT. V shed 5 bases and J 4 bases; nucleotides not matched to a gene: 2. The CDR3 totals 13 residues.

This clonotype was picked up many times. V gene TRBV5-1 combines with J gene TRBJ2-5, with 13 bases fitting TRBD2. The CDR3 extends over 18 amino acids. With 4 bases clipped from V and 5 bases from J, the junction kept 14 bases outside the gene matches. Germline-derived CDR1 and CDR2 are SGHRS and YFSETQ. DNA of the CDR3: TGCGCCAGCAGCCTACCGGGACTAGCGGGGCCGTTCCGGGAGACCCAGTACTTC. Translation gives CASSLPGLAGPFRETQYF.

The chain uses TRBV5-1 and TRBJ1-1, with D unclear. The CDR3 totals 16 residues. Looked up from germline, CDR1 is SGHRS and CDR2 is YFSETQ. Trimming took 2 bases from V and 0 from J, leaving 14 bases between them. DNA for the CDR3: TGCGCCAGCAGCTTAACCCCGGCAGAGATGAACACTGAAGCTTTCTTT. This sequence encodes CASSLTPAEMNTEAFF.